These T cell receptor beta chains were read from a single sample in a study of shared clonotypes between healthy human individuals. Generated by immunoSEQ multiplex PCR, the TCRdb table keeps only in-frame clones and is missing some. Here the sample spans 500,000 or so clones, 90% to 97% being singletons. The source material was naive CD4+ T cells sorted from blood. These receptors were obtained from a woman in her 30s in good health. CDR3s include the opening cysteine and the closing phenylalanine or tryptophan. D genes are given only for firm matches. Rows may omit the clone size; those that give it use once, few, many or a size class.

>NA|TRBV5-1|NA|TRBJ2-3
CASSLTAETQYF
TGCGCCAGCAGCTTGACGGCAGAAACGCAGTATTTT
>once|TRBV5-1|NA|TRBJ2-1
CASSLVVVRTNEQFF
TGCGCCAGCAGCTTGGTAGTTGTGAGGACCAATGAGCAGTTCTTC
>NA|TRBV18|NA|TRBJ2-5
CASSPLVETQYF
TGTGCCAGCTCACCACTTGTTGAGACCCAGTACTTC
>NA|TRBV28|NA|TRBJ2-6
CASSLNSGVSGANVLTF
TGTGCCAGCAGCCTGAACTCGGGGGTTTCTGGGGCCAACGTCCTGACTTTC
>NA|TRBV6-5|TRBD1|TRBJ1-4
CASRGTVTNEKLFF
TGTGCCAGCAGAGGGACAGTAACTAATGAAAAACTGTTTTTT
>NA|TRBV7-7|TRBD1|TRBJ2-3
CASSLGQGATDTQYF
TGTGCCAGCAGCTTAGGACAGGGGGCAACAGATACGCAGTATTTT
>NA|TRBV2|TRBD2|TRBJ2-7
CASSDFSGRVSYEQYF
TGTGCCAGCAGTGATTTTAGCGGGAGAGTCTCCTACGAGCAGTACTTC
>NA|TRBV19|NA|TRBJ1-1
CASSTATDNTEAFF
TGTGCCAGTAGTACCGCGACAGATAACACTGAAGCTTTCTTT
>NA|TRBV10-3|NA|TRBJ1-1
CAIRGEVGTEAFF
TGTGCCATCAGGGGGGAGGTGGGGACTGAAGCTTTCTTT
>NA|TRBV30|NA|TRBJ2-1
CAWSSREYNEQFF
TGTGCCTGGAGTTCACGGGAGTACAATGAGCAGTTCTTC
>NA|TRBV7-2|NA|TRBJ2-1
CASRAERSYNEQFF
TGTGCCAGCAGGGCGGAGCGTTCATACAATGAGCAGTTCTTC
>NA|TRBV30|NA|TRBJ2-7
CAWTSSNSYEQYF
TGTGCCTGGACCAGCTCGAACTCCTACGAGCAGTACTTC
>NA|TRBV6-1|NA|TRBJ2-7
CASSDEGGTVYEQYF
TGTGCCAGCAGTGATGAGGGAGGAACAGTATACGAGCAGTACTTC
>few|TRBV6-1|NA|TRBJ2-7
CASSGTKGVLSRYYEQYF
TGTGCCAGCAGTGGCACCAAGGGCGTCCTTTCTCGTTACTACGAGCAGTACTTC
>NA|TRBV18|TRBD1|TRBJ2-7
CASSPRQGVGYEQYF
TGTGCCAGCTCACCTCGACAGGGGGTAGGCTACGAGCAGTACTTC
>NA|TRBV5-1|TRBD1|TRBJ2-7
CASSSDRVDEQYF
TGCGCCAGCAGCTCTGACAGGGTGGACGAGCAGTACTTC
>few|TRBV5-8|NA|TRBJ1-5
CASSLAGIQPQHF
TGTGCCAGCAGCTTGGCGGGGATACAGCCCCAGCATTTT
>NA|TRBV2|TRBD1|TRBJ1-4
CASSAGTGDEKLFF
TGTGCCAGCAGTGCAGGGACAGGGGATGAAAAACTGTTTTTT
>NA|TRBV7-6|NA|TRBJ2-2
CASTPVNTGELFF
TGTGCCAGCACTCCAGTGAACACCGGGGAGCTGTTTTTT
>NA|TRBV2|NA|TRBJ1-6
CASSPPRDNSSPLHF
TGTGCCAGCAGCCCCCCCCGGGACAACTCTTCACCCCTCCACTTT
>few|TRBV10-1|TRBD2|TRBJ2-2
CASSGGLAGAAGELFF
TGCGCCAGCAGTGGGGGACTAGCGGGAGCAGCCGGGGAGCTGTTTTTT
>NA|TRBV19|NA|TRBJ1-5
CASSMDRGRSQPQHF
TGTGCCAGTAGTATGGACCGGGGGCGCAGTCAGCCCCAGCATTTT
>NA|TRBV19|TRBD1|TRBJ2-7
CASQPGQSPYEQYF
TGTGCCAGTCAACCGGGACAGTCGCCTTACGAGCAGTACTTC
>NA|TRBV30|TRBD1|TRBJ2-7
CAWRDRLPYEQYF
TGTGCCTGGAGGGACAGGCTACCATACGAGCAGTACTTC
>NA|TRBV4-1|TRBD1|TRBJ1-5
CASSHPGQGAYQPQHF
TGCGCCAGCAGCCACCCGGGACAGGGGGCATATCAGCCCCAGCATTTT
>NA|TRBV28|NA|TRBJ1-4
CASSRWGPSGEKLFF
TGTGCCAGCAGTCGATGGGGGCCCTCGGGTGAAAAACTGTTTTTT
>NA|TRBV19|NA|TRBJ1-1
CASSIRGASNTEAFF
TGTGCCAGTAGTATCAGAGGCGCGTCCAACACTGAAGCTTTCTTT
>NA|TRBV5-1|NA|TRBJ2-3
CASSASSKTGTDTQYF
TGCGCCAGCAGCGCCTCGTCGAAAACGGGCACAGATACGCAGTATTTT
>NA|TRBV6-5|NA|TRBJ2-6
CASTQTGTGANVLTF
TGTGCCAGCACCCAAACAGGGACTGGGGCCAACGTCCTGACTTTC
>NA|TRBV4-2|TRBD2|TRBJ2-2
CASSRRGVAGGELFF
TGTGCCAGCAGCCGGAGGGGGGTAGCGGGAGGGGAGCTGTTTTTT
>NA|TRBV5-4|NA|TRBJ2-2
CASSFGQSLNTGELFF
TGTGCCAGCAGCTTCGGGCAGTCACTGAACACCGGGGAGCTGTTTTTT
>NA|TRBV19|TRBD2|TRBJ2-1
CASSVPSGSKDEQFF
TGTGCCAGTAGTGTCCCTAGCGGGAGTAAGGATGAGCAGTTCTTC
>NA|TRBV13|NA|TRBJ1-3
CASSHAGSGNTIYF
TGTGCCAGCAGCCACGCAGGGTCTGGAAACACCATATATTTT